This T cell receptor (beta chain) was obtained from a study of beta chain features in type 1 diabetes listed by TCRdb under 2018. Broadly, across the study: Mean age, gender distribution, total cell number and subset yield were not different between patients and healthy donors. In the study, recently diagnosed type 1 diabetes patients and matched healthy donors were compared on the TCRB repertoires of their sorted circulating CD4+ T cell subsets. Across all samples, fewer than 110,000,000 sorted cells were examined, and cell number per subset correlated strongly with RNA yield. Regulatory and stem cell-like memory subsets were obtained from only 8 patients and roughly eight healthy donors, while naive and central memory subsets were obtained from all 28 donors. On the study overall, not on this receptor specifically: Fewer insertions and more nucleotide deletions at VDJ recombination sites were observed in patients with type 1 diabetes, implying thymic rearrangement abnormalities. Naive, central memory and regulatory TCRB repertoires appeared more similar among patients than among healthy donors. PCR may preferentially amplify shorter templates, but because patient and control samples were amplified and corrected together, any resulting skew would affect both groups equally. Type 1 diabetes patients showed a moderate but significant shortening of TCRB CDR3 length in all four CD4+ subsets. Because cDNA was sequenced instead of genomic DNA, highly expressing activated cells could be over-represented, though the groups showed no difference in activation or CD3 levels. HLA sub-analyses involved small numbers of individuals, so any influence of HLA type on TCRB rearrangement remained unresolved.

The entire amount of isolated RNA was reverse transcribed using the High Capacity cDNA Reverse Transcription Kit, so the sequenced TCRB transcripts were expressed ones. Naive, central memory and regulatory T cell samples underwent deep immunoSEQ sequencing, averaging around 3.7 million total reads per sample. Sorted cells were lysed in RLT buffer, and RNA was extracted using DNase-treated RNeasy Micro or Mini kits according to cell number. Each cell subset was processed on its own to prevent cross-contamination, while patient and healthy donor samples were processed together. Using the immunoSEQ multiplex PCR, TCRB sequences were amplified from cDNA into 87-bp fragments spanning the CDR3 region. The amplicons were sequenced using the Illumina HiSeq platform. From the authors' description of their analysis: PCR bias was computationally corrected using synthetic template baselines, reads within Hamming distance 2 were collapsed, and singletons that could not be merged were discarded. Reads were aligned to IMGT to assign V, D and J genes, CDR3 length, and insertions or deletions at six rearrangement sites. Within each subset, clonotype counts were normalized to sorted cell number, and only after that were true diversity and Gini coefficients computed with the tcR R package. Repertoire sharing was quantified using the overlap coefficient calculated on TCRB nucleotide sequences. Out-of-frame TCRB sequences from naive cells were analyzed to stand in for the pre-selection repertoire. In TCRdb, the immuneACCESS table is reduced to in-frame sequences with V and J assigned. These tables do not hold every clone; where another copy was compared, an unresolved V gene accounts for under half, and the others remain unexplained. V and J calls and clone size follow that table, whereas D and trimming were derived from the DNA. This sample has 300,000 or so clones in its table, and more than 13% of those were observed once. About 0.016% of the sample belongs to the ten largest clones.

This clone has only a few counts. Its antigen is still unknown. The input lacks base qualities; no much larger clone sits a single base away. A single peripheral blood draw of 90 to 150 mL on average was collected from each donor into heparinised tubes. Naive, central memory, regulatory and stem cell-like memory CD4+ T cells were sorted on a BD FACSAria II using a panel including CD45RO, CCR7, CD25, CD127, CD95 and CD27. A purity above 95% was achieved for all sorted populations. Right away, PBMCs were isolated by Lymphoprep density gradient centrifugation and were stained directly, with no culture step. To minimize batch effects, samples were stained and sorted in pairs, one healthy donor with one patient per experiment. Trimming costs V 10 bases and J 2 bases, and their ends lie 13 bases apart. The CDR3 spans 13 residues, from the cysteine through the phenylalanine. The sequence is cut down to CDR3 DNA, 39 bases in frame from base 1. CDR1 and CDR2, looked up from the germline V gene, are SGHDT and YYEEEE.

The sequenced sample was naive CD4+ T cells from blood. Read against the paper, the sample's cell subset or site label means: true naive CD4+ T cells. The chain was built from TRBV5-6 and TRBJ1-3, with the D segment identity uncertain. The origin of this receptor is a man aged 30-40 years with type 1 diabetes. Here the CDR3 is given as CASARGAGNTIYF. The DNA is as follows: TGTGCCTCTGCCCGGGGTGCTGGAAACACCATATATTTT.